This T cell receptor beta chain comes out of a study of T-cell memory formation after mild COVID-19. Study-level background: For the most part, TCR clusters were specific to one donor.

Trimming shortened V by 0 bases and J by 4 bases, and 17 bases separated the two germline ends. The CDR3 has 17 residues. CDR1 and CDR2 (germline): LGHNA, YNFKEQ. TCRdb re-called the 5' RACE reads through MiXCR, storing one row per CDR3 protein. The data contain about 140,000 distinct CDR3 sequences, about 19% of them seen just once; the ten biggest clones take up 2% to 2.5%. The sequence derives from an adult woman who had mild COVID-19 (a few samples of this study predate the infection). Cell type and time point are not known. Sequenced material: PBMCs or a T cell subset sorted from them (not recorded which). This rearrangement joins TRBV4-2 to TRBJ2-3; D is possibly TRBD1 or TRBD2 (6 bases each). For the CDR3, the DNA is TGTGCCAGCAGCCAAGAGACCGGCGGGACAAGGGCAGATACGCAGTATTTT. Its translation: CASSQETGGTRADTQYF.